This TCR beta chain was documented in a study of early T cells in non-severe SARS-CoV-2 infection. This clonotype came up many times. TCRdb analysed the 5' RACE reads with MiXCR anew, one entry per CDR3 protein. The table has 33,000 or so distinct CDR3 sequences, around 6% seen once; the top ten hold 7% to 8.5%. Between the trimmed V and J ends, which lost 5 bases and 7 bases, there was a span of 6 bases. The CDR3 spans 11 residues. Germline lookup yields CDR1 SGHTA and CDR2 FQGNSA. The specimen was whole blood. This sequence was found in an adult who was a healthcare worker with PCR-confirmed SARS-CoV-2 infection or an uninfected control (not recorded which). The chain employs TRBV7-2 and TRBJ2-1; D gene uncertain. The CDR3 region has the DNA TGTGCCAGCAGCCCCAGGAATGAGCAGTTCTTC. It yields the protein CASSPRNEQFF.